The 21 T cell receptor beta chains reported below all come from one sample, sequenced in a study of control samples from healthy donors and cancer patients. The repertoire was sequenced with immunoSEQ multiplex PCR; TCRdb's copy has only in-frame clones and lacks some. This sample has around 82,000 clones, with about 90% found just once. What was sequenced was blood. These receptors were collected from a man between 50 and 59 years old in good health.

The CDR3 DNA reads TGTGCCAGCAGCCAAGATCAGCGGGGACCTAGCTTGGTTACCGGGGAGCTGTTTTTT. Translation: CASSQDQRGPSLVTGELFF. V and J are TRBV4-2 and TRBJ2-2; 7 bases line up with TRBD2. CDR1 is LGHNA, CDR2 YNFKEQ, per germline. The CDR3 contains 19 residues. J gave up 5 bases and V 0 bases, and 15 bases lay outside the gene matches.

The chain couples TRBV7-6 to TRBJ2-5; D unclear. The V gene lost 3 bases and the J gene lost 3 bases, with 11 bases spanning the gap. The CDR3 sequence is 14 residues long. Germline values: CDR1 SGHVS, CDR2 FNYEAQ. For the CDR3, the DNA is TGTGCCAGCAGCTTTTTCGTCACAGAAGAGACCCAGTACTTC. It codes for CASSFFVTEETQYF.

The chain uses TRBV23-1 and TRBJ2-7; the match to TRBD2 covers 13 bases. TRBV23-1 falls under the ORF class, with uncertain function. There are 17 residues in the CDR3. With 2 bases clipped from V and 2 bases from J, the junction kept 6 bases outside the gene matches. For the CDR3, the DNA is TGCGCCAGCAGTCAAACCCGACTAGCGGGAGGCCCCTACGAGCAGTACTTC. It encodes CASSQTRLAGGPYEQYF.

The J gene is TRBJ1-2, the V gene TRBV2, with a weak D call TRBD1 (6 bases). Germline values: CDR1 SNHLY, CDR2 FYNNEI. This CDR3 is 15 amino acids long. V lost 6 bases and J lost 8, with 22 bases in between. The chain's CDR3 is CASSGVKGQKLGYTF. The CDR3 coding sequence is TGTGCCAGCAGCGGAGTAAAAGGACAGAAACTCGGCTACACCTTC.

This clone turned up a few times. The genes are TRBV5-1 and TRBJ2-5, with 9 bases lining up with TRBD2. Losses at the gene ends were 4 bases for V and 5 bases for J; bases not matched to a gene: 12. Germline V CDR1 and CDR2: SGHRS, YFSETQ. The CDR3 contains 16 residues. The CDR3 loop reads CASSLRTSVSWETQYF. The CDR3 DNA follows: TGCGCCAGCAGCCTTAGGACTAGCGTCTCGTGGGAGACCCAGTACTTC.

The CDR3 spells CASSHRGRGDTEAFF. The CDR3 DNA reads as TGTGCCAGCAGCCACAGGGGGCGCGGGGACACTGAAGCTTTCTTT. The J gene is TRBJ1-1, the V gene TRBV3-1 (or the pseudogene TRBV3-2); 8 bases fit TRBD1. CDR3 length: 15 residues. The ends lost 3 bases at V and 3 bases at J; junction bases unmatched: 6. In germline, CDR1 is LGHDT, CDR2 YNNKEL (reference sequence).

The rearrangement uses TRBV7-3 and TRBJ2-3; 10 bases line up with TRBD2. J gave up 6 bases and V 4 bases, and 10 bases lay outside the gene matches. Germline V gives CDR1 SGHTA, CDR2 FQGTGA. CDR3 length: 16 amino acids. The CDR3 spells CASSSFSGRRGDTQYF. CDR3 in DNA: TGTGCCAGCAGCTCGTTTAGCGGGAGGAGAGGCGATACGCAGTATTTT.

The chain is built from TRBV6-5 and TRBJ2-7; 8 nucleotides align to TRBD1. In germline, CDR1 is MNHEY, CDR2 SVGAGI. The CDR3 spans 14 residues. Losses at the gene ends were 4 bases for V and 4 bases for J; bases not matched to a gene: 6. CDR3 DNA: TGTGCCAGCAGTTCGACAGGGGTTTCTTACGAGCAGTACTTC. Encoded protein: CASSSTGVSYEQYF.

The chain recombines TRBV11-2 with TRBJ1-2; perhaps TRBD1 as D (5 bases). CDR1 is SGHAT and CDR2 is FQNNGV in the germline V gene. This CDR3 has 14 amino acids. Trimming removed 6 bases from V and 5 bases from J, with 16 bases in between. The CDR3 DNA is TGTGCCAGCAGTGACCGGGGGGAGGGGTATGGCTACACCTTC. Translation: CASSDRGEGYGYTF.

The CDR3 is CASSLRDNNNEKLFF. CDR3 nucleotides: TGTGCCAGCAGCCTCCGGGACAACAATAATGAAAAACTGTTTTTT. This chain uses TRBV7-8 with TRBJ1-4; possible D gene TRBD1, 6 bases. Trimming cost V 5 bases and J 4 bases, with 14 bases left between them. CDR3 length: 15 amino acids. CDR1 and CDR2 (germline): SGHVS, FQNEAQ. The full variable domain, rest sourced from reference TRBV7-8 and TRBJ1-4, is GAGVSQSPRYKVAKRGQDVALRCDPISGHVSLFWYQQALGQGPEFLTYFQNEAQLDKSGLPSDRFFAERPEGSVSTLKIQRTQQEDSAVYLCASSLRDNNNEKLFFGSGTQLSVL.

On this clone itself: One end of the junction fails to match germline, which may point to a read error. V gene TRBV12-5 combines with J gene TRBJ1-1; D uncertain. The CDR3 loop spans 15 amino acids. Germline CDR1 LGHNT, CDR2 FRNRAP. This CDR3 reads CASGLVLTGNAEAFF. The CDR3 nucleotides are TGTGCTAGTGGTTTGGTACTTACGGGGAACGCTGAAGCTTTCTTT.

This clone occurred a few times. The rearrangement uses TRBV7-2 and TRBJ2-1, with D hard to call. V lost 5 bases, J lost 7 bases, and 15 bases lay in between. Germline assignment: CDR1 SGHTA and CDR2 FQGNSA. There are 14 residues in the CDR3. In DNA, the CDR3 is TGTGCCAGCAGCCCAAGGGTGGGCCCGAATGAGCAGTTCTTC. Translating it yields CASSPRVGPNEQFF.

This chain joins TRBV10-3 and TRBJ2-7; D unclear. Trimming cost V 3 bases and J 2 bases, with 8 bases left between them. Germline assignment: CDR1 ENHRY and CDR2 SYGVKD. There are 13 residues in the CDR3. The CDR3 DNA reads TGTGCCATCAGTGAAGAGGAGCCCTACGAGCAGTACGTC. Translating it yields CAISEEEPYEQYV.

V gene TRBV2 combines with J gene TRBJ2-3; TRBD2 agrees at 7 bases. The CDR3 is 16 amino acids. V lost 0 bases and J lost 5; bases outside the gene matches: 8. Germline assignment: CDR1 SNHLY and CDR2 FYNNEI. This chain's CDR3 is CASSEAWAGEGDTQYF. The CDR3 DNA sequence: TGTGCCAGCAGTGAAGCGTGGGCGGGGGAGGGAGATACGCAGTATTTT.

This chain connects TRBV14 to TRBJ2-5; 12 positions agree with TRBD2. Germline V lookup: CDR1 SGHDN, CDR2 FVKESK. This CDR3 has 16 residues. Germline trimming cut 4 bases from V and 5 bases from J; bases unmatched to any gene: 8. The CDR3 sequence: CASSLVLAGGWETQYF. CDR3 bases: TGTGCCAGCAGCCTGGTACTAGCGGGGGGTTGGGAGACCCAGTACTTC.

In this sample, this clone turned up once. The rearrangement links TRBV7-8 to TRBJ1-3; tentative D call: TRBD1 (5 bases). The germline gives CDR1 SGHVS, CDR2 FQNEAQ. The CDR3 contains 15 residues. Between the trimmed V and J ends, which lost 1 base and 2 bases, there was a span of 9 bases. The CDR3 loop is CASSLGLRAGNTIYF. The DNA for the CDR3 is TGTGCCAGCAGCTTAGGACTCAGGGCTGGAAACACCATATATTTT.

This chain connects TRBV2 to TRBJ1-1; 7 bases are a match to TRBD1. V gave up 3 bases and J gave up 6 bases; unmatched junction bases: 10. This CDR3 spans 15 amino acids. Germline V gene lookup returns CDR1 SNHLY and CDR2 FYNNEI. This CDR3 reads CASSDVPGGLSEAFF. The DNA for the CDR3 is TGTGCCAGCAGTGATGTCCCAGGGGGGTTGTCTGAAGCTTTCTTT.

The genes are TRBV19 and TRBJ1-1; D is unclear. Trimming took off 5 bases at V and 5 bases at J, with 18 bases between the two ends. The CDR3 extends over 15 amino acids. Germline V lookup: CDR1 LNHDA, CDR2 SQIVND (reference sequence). The CDR3 nucleotides read TGTGCCAGTAGTGCCCGCGTTGGCCGGGAGACTGAAGCTTTCTTT. Residues: CASSARVGRETEAFF.

The chain carries TRBV7-2 and TRBJ1-2, with TRBD1 as a possible D gene (5 bases). Germline V CDR1 and CDR2: SGHTA, FQGNSA. The CDR3 runs 13 residues. Trimming took off 4 bases at V and 4 bases at J, with 10 bases between the two ends. The CDR3 protein is CASSWGTFYGYTF. The CDR3 nucleotides are TGTGCCAGCAGCTGGGGGACTTTCTATGGCTACACCTTC.

The gene calls are TRBV10-1 and TRBJ2-1; no clear D gene. Germline V lookup: CDR1 WNHNN, CDR2 SYGVQD (reference sequence). The CDR3 spans 14 residues. The V end lost 1 base, the J end lost 5 bases, and 9 bases lay between the germline ends. The CDR3 protein is CASSEYRGNNEQFF. In DNA form, the CDR3 reads TGCGCCAGCAGTGAGTATCGCGGAAACAATGAGCAGTTCTTC.

The chain recombines TRBV19 with TRBJ2-5; 10 nucleotides line up with TRBD2. The CDR3 extends over 15 amino acids. Germline trimming cut 4 bases from V and 5 bases from J; bases unmatched to any gene: 7. The germline V gene encodes CDR1 LNHDA and CDR2 SQIVND (reference sequence). Written as DNA, the CDR3 is TGTGCCAGTAGTAGCCGAACTAGCGGGACCGAGACCCAGTACTTC. This sequence encodes CASSSRTSGTETQYF.